This entry lists 9 T cell receptor beta chains sequenced from one sample in a study of blood T cell repertoires in COVID-19. TCRdb keeps only in-frame clones here, not all; method: immunoSEQ multiplex PCR. The repertoire holds around 100,000 clones, approximately 88% seen once, with approximately 3.5% in the top ten. The source material was peripheral blood. The receptor source for this set is an older woman with acute or convalescent COVID-19.

This clone was counted a few times. V is TRBV11-2 and J is TRBJ1-6; 10 nucleotides align to TRBD1. Germline V gene lookup returns CDR1 SGHAT and CDR2 FQNNGV. The CDR3 sequence is 15 residues long. V lost 5 bases and J lost 10; bases outside the gene matches: 8. This CDR3 reads CASSILGTGDSPLHF. The CDR3 region has the DNA TGTGCCAGCAGCATCCTAGGGACAGGGGACTCACCCCTCCACTTT. Full variable domain (rest looked up from reference TRBV11-2 and TRBJ1-6): EAGVAQSPRYKIIEKRQSVAFWCNPISGHATLYWYQQILGQGPKLLIQFQNNGVVDDSQLPKDRFSAERLKGVDSTLKIQPAKLEDSAVYLCASSILGTGDSPLHFGNGTRLTVT.

The chain couples TRBV5-1 to TRBJ1-3, with D maybe TRBD1 (5 bases). V shed 0 bases and J shed 0 bases, with 16 bases lying between them. This CDR3 is built from 18 residues. Germline V gene data show CDR1 as SGHRS and CDR2 as YFSETQ. This CDR3 reads CASSLVLAGGSSGNTIYF. The CDR3 bases are TGCGCCAGCAGCTTGGTCCTCGCCGGGGGGTCCTCTGGAAACACCATATATTTT.

This chain links TRBV19 with TRBJ1-1, with a possible D match to TRBD1 (5 bases). CDR1 and CDR2 from the germline V gene are LNHDA and SQIVND (reference sequence). This CDR3 is 13 amino acids long. The ends were cut back, 7 bases at V and 2 bases at J, with 11 bases in the middle. This chain's CDR3 is CASKGHVNTEAFF. The CDR3, as DNA: TGTGCCAGTAAAGGACACGTAAACACTGAAGCTTTCTTT.

CDR3 region: CASSPGQGYGYTF. CDR3 DNA: TGCGCCAGCAGCCCGGGACAGGGCTATGGCTACACCTTC. This chain connects TRBV5-1 to TRBJ1-2; the match to TRBD1 covers 9 bases. CDR3 size: 13 residues. Losses at the gene ends were 4 bases for V and 4 bases for J; bases not matched to a gene: 2. Germline loops: CDR1 SGHRS, CDR2 YFSETQ.

The chain couples TRBV19 to TRBJ1-1; TRBD1 aligns across 9 bases. The germline CDR1 and CDR2 sequences are LNHDA and SQIVND (reference sequence). The CDR3 loop spans 15 amino acids. Trimming removed 4 bases from V and 3 bases from J; junction bases left unmatched: 6. CDR3 DNA: TGTGCCAGTAGTAAATGGACAGGGGCGGACACTGAAGCTTTCTTT. The encoded protein is CASSKWTGADTEAFF.

This rearrangement joins TRBV9 to TRBJ2-7; unclear D gene. CDR3 length: 14 amino acids. Trimming pared 0 bases from V and 8 bases from J, leaving 15 bases between. Germline V gene sequence: CDR1 SGDLS, CDR2 YYNGEE. CDR3: CASSVGQEPLQQYV. The CDR3 DNA reads TGTGCCAGCAGCGTAGGCCAGGAACCCCTACAGCAGTACGTC.

This chain links TRBV6-5 with TRBJ2-3; tentatively, D is TRBD1 (6 bases). V was shortened by 2 bases and J by 1 base, with 13 bases between the two germline ends. The germline CDR1 and CDR2 sequences are MNHEY and SVGAGI. CDR3 length: 16 residues. Here the CDR3 reads CASSYGGQTRTDTQYF. In DNA form, the CDR3 reads TGTGCCAGCAGTTACGGCGGACAGACACGCACAGATACGCAGTATTTT.

The chain uses TRBV5-1 and TRBJ2-1; maybe TRBD2 (5 bases). V was shortened by 2 bases and J by 5 bases, with 14 bases between the two germline ends. The CDR3 has 15 residues. Germline V lookup: CDR1 SGHRS, CDR2 YFSETQ. The CDR3 spells CASSLFGLPDNEQFF. The CDR3 DNA reads TGCGCCAGCAGCTTATTCGGACTCCCTGACAATGAGCAGTTCTTC. Based on the CDR3 plus reference TRBV5-1 and TRBJ2-1, the full variable domain is KAGVTQTPRYLIKTRGQQVTLSCSPISGHRSVSWYQQTPGQGLQFLFEYFSETQRNKGNFPGRFSGRQFSNSRSEMNVSTLELGDSALYLCASSLFGLPDNEQFFGPGTRLTVL.

The rearrangement joins TRBV9 to TRBJ1-1; unclear D gene. V dropped 0 bases and J dropped 0 bases, with 9 bases sitting between them. Germline CDR1 is SGDLS and CDR2 is YYNGEE. The CDR3 is 15 amino acids. In nucleotides, the CDR3 is TGTGCCAGCAGCGTAGAGCCGGGGATGAACACTGAAGCTTTCTTT. Translating it yields CASSVEPGMNTEAFF.